These 15 T cell receptor beta chains share one sample of origin, sequenced in a study of T cell changes during pregnancy in multiple sclerosis. Clones were sequenced by immunoSEQ multiplex PCR, and TCRdb holds only the in-frame ones, with some missing. The sample consists of some 52,000 clones, more than 80% of them appearing once. Material: CD4+ T cells from peripheral blood mononuclear cells, obtained before pregnancy. These receptors came from a female donor with multiple sclerosis, enrolled in a pregnancy study.

V usage is TRBV15 and J usage is TRBJ2-2, with TRBD2 as a possible D gene (6 bases). V shed 1 base and J shed 6 bases, with 12 bases lying between them. Germline V gene lookup returns CDR1 LNHNV and CDR2 YYDKDF (reference sequence). There are 15 residues in the CDR3. CDR3: CATSRGRGWAGELFF. The CDR3 region has the DNA TGTGCCACCAGCAGAGGGAGGGGATGGGCCGGGGAGCTGTTTTTT.

CDR3 nucleotides: TGTGCCAGCAGTGTCTCCGGAGTTAGCAATCAGCCCCAGCATTTT. Protein sequence: CASSVSGVSNQPQHF. The gene calls are TRBV6-1 and TRBJ1-5; D is ambiguous. This CDR3 is built from 15 residues. Germline CDR1 is MNHNS and CDR2 is SASEGT. Trimming took 4 bases from V and 0 from J, leaving 10 bases between them.

V gene TRBV4-1 combines with J gene TRBJ2-2, with 9 nucleotides matching TRBD1. This CDR3 contains 16 residues. V lost 4 bases, J lost 4 bases, and 7 bases stayed unmatched. From germline, CDR1 is MGHRA and CDR2 YSYEKL. CDR3 region: CASSPHRGRATGELFF. CDR3 DNA sequence: TGCGCCAGCAGCCCGCACAGGGGGCGTGCCACCGGGGAGCTGTTTTTT.

The chain is built from TRBV5-1 and TRBJ2-7; TRBD1 might be the D (8 bases). V dropped 5 bases and J dropped 0 bases, with 21 bases sitting between them. The CDR3 has 17 residues. Germline V gives CDR1 SGHRS, CDR2 YFSETQ. The CDR3 region has the DNA TGCGCCAGCAGTTTCAAAGGAACAGGGGGGGACTCCTACGAGCAGTACTTC. Its protein product is CASSFKGTGGDSYEQYF.

This clone was seen a single time. The CDR3 loop is CASSFIGNSYEQYF. As DNA, the CDR3 is TGTGCCAGCAGTTTTATCGGGAACTCCTACGAGCAGTACTTC. This chain links TRBV27 with TRBJ2-7; D perhaps matches TRBD2 (5 bases). The CDR3 sequence is 14 residues long. The germline V and J ends were trimmed by 3 bases and 0 bases, with 9 bases remaining between them. Germline CDR1 MNHEY, CDR2 SMNVEV (reference sequence).

V gene TRBV27 combines with J gene TRBJ1-3; D possibly corresponds to TRBD1 (6 bases). V lost 6 bases, J lost 1 base, and 10 bases lay in between. This CDR3 comprises 14 residues. Germline-derived CDR1 and CDR2 are MNHEY and SMNVEV (reference sequence). CDR3 nucleotide sequence: TGTGCCAGCAGACCCACAGGGTCTGGAAACACCATATATTTT. It translates to CASRPTGSGNTIYF.

The J gene is TRBJ2-5, the V gene TRBV6-1; D possibly corresponds to TRBD2 (5 bases). The CDR3 is 17 amino acids. V dropped 1 base and J dropped 11 bases, with 26 bases sitting between them. Germline CDR1 MNHNS, CDR2 SASEGT. CDR3: CASSEGERMTRPREQYF. Written as DNA, the CDR3 is TGTGCCAGCAGTGAAGGAGAAAGAATGACTCGCCCGAGGGAGCAGTACTTC.

V and J are TRBV25-1 and TRBJ1-3; 8 nucleotides match TRBD1. Germline loops: CDR1 MGHDK, CDR2 SYGVNS. Trimming cost V 5 bases and J 0 bases; bases outside gene matches: 9. The CDR3 spans 17 residues. CDR3: CASSTRTGTFSGNTIYF. Written as DNA, the CDR3 is TGTGCCAGCAGTACCCGGACAGGGACCTTCTCTGGAAACACCATATATTTT.

The chain uses TRBV12-5 and TRBJ1-1, with 9 bases matching TRBD1. This CDR3 is built from 16 residues. Trimming at V came to 2 bases and at J to 5 bases, leaving 9 bases not matched to a gene. Per germline, CDR1 LGHNT and CDR2 FRNRAP. The CDR3 nucleotides read TGTGCTAGTGGTTTGCACACGGGACAGGGAGGTACTGAAGCTTTCTTT. Translated: CASGLHTGQGGTEAFF.

In this sample, this clone turned up once. This chain links TRBV5-1 with TRBJ2-6; weak D call: TRBD2 (6 bases). V lost 1 base, J lost 1 base, and 15 bases lay in between. This CDR3 is 18 amino acids long. Germline V gives CDR1 SGHRS, CDR2 YFSETQ. DNA of the CDR3: TGCGCCAGCAGCTTGATGGGGGGTTCCATATCTGGGGCCAACGTCCTGACTTTC. Protein product: CASSLMGGSISGANVLTF.

CDR3 DNA sequence: TGTGCCAGTAGTACACCGACTAGCGGGAGCTCGTACGAGCAGTACTTC. Amino acids: CASSTPTSGSSYEQYF. The gene calls are TRBV19 and TRBJ2-7, with TRBD2 matching over 12 bases. The CDR3 is 16 amino acids. Trimming took 4 bases from V and 4 from J; bases not matched to a gene: 8. Germline CDR1 LNHDA, CDR2 SQIVND (reference sequence).

The chain is built from TRBV10-2 and TRBJ1-4, with 9 bases aligning to TRBD1. The J segment lost 4 bases and the V segment lost 6 bases, leaving 6 bases of the junction unmatched. Germline CDR1 WSHSY, CDR2 SAAADI. This CDR3 region has 15 residues. CDR3 DNA: TGCGCCAGCAGCTGGACAGGGGACTTTAATGAAAAACTGTTTTTT. Protein product: CASSWTGDFNEKLFF.

This chain's CDR3 is CASSLSLAEETQYF. CDR3 DNA: TGCGCCAGCAGCTTGTCACTAGCGGAAGAGACCCAGTACTTC. The chain recombines TRBV5-1 with TRBJ2-5; TRBD2 matches at 8 bases. CDR1 and CDR2 (germline): SGHRS, YFSETQ. This CDR3 region has 14 residues. V dropped 1 base and J dropped 3; count of bases not matched to a gene: 2.

The chain uses TRBV7-2 and TRBJ2-7, with TRBD2 as a possible D gene (6 bases). Per germline, CDR1 SGHTA and CDR2 FQGNSA. The CDR3 runs 14 residues. Trimming shortened V by 5 bases and J by 3 bases, and 14 bases separated the two germline ends. CDR3 sequence: CASSADYPYYEQYF. DNA for the CDR3: TGTGCCAGCAGCGCGGACTATCCTTACTACGAGCAGTACTTC.

The J gene is TRBJ2-5, the V gene TRBV5-1, with 7 bases matching TRBD1. In germline, CDR1 is SGHRS, CDR2 YFSETQ. This CDR3 spans 12 amino acids. Trimming cost V 4 bases and J 7 bases; bases outside gene matches: 4. The CDR3 sequence: CASSGQDGTQYF. CDR3 in DNA: TGCGCCAGCAGCGGACAGGACGGGACCCAGTACTTC.